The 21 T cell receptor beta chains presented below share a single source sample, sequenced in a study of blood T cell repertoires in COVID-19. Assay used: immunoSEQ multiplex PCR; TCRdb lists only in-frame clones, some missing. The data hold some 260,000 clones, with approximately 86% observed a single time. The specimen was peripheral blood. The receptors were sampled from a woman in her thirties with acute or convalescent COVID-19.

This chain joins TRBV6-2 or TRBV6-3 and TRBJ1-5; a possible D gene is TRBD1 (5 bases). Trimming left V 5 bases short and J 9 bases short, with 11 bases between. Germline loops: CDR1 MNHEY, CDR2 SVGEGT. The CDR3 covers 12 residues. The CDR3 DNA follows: TGTGCCAGCAGTCAAGGGGTCGGGCCCCAGCATTTT. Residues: CASSQGVGPQHF.

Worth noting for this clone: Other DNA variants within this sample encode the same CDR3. In nucleotides, the CDR3 is TGTGCCAGTAGTATAGATCGTAGCAATCAGCCCCAGCATTTT. Protein product: CASSIDRSNQPQHF. V usage is TRBV19 and J usage is TRBJ1-5, with no clear D. The V gene lost 0 bases and the J gene lost 0 bases, with 3 bases spanning the gap. Germline assignment: CDR1 LNHDA and CDR2 SQIVND (reference sequence). The CDR3 has 14 residues.

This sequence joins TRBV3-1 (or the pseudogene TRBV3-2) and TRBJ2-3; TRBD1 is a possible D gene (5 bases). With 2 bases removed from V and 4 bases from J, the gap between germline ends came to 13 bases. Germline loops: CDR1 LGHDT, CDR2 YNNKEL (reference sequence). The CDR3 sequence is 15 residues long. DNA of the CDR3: TGTGCCAGCAGCCAATTAGCCAGGGATGCAGATACGCAGTATTTT. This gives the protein CASSQLARDADTQYF.

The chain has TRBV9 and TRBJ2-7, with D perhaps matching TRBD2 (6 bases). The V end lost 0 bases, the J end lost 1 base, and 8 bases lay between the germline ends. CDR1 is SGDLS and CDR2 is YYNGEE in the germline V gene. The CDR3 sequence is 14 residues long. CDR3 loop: CASSVAAGSYEQYF. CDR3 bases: TGTGCCAGCAGCGTAGCGGCGGGATCCTACGAGCAGTACTTC. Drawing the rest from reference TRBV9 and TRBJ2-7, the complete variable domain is DSGVTQTPKHLITATGQRVTLRCSPRSGDLSVYWYQQSLDQGLQFLIQYYNGEERAKGNILERFSAQQFPDLHSELNLSSLELGDSALYFCASSVAAGSYEQYFGPGTRLTVT.

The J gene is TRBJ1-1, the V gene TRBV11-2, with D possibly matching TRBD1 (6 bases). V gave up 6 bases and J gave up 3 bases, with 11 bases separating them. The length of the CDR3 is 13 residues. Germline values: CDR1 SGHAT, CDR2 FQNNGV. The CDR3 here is CASREGGYTEAFF. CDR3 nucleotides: TGTGCCAGCAGAGAGGGGGGGTACACTGAAGCTTTCTTT. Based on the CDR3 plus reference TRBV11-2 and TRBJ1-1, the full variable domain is EAGVAQSPRYKIIEKRQSVAFWCNPISGHATLYWYQQILGQGPKLLIQFQNNGVVDDSQLPKDRFSAERLKGVDSTLKIQPAKLEDSAVYLCASREGGYTEAFFGQGTRLTVV.

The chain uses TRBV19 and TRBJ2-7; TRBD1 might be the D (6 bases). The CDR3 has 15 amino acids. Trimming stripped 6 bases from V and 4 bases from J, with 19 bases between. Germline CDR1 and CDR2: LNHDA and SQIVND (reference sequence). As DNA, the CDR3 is TGTGCCAGTAGCCCCCAACAGGGTAAAAGATACGAGCAGTACTTC. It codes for CASSPQQGKRYEQYF. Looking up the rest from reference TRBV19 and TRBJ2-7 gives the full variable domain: DGGITQSPKYLFRKEGQNVTLSCEQNLNHDAMYWYRQDPGQGLRLIYYSQIVNDFQKGDIAEGYSVSREKKESFPLTVTSAQKNPTAFYLCASSPQQGKRYEQYFGPGTRLTVT.

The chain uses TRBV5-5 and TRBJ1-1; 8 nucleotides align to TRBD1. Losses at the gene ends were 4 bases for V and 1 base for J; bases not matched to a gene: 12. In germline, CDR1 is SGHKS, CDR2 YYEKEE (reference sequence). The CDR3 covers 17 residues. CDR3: CASSQTVGRGPNTEAFF. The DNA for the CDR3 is TGTGCCAGCAGCCAGACGGTGGGCAGGGGGCCGAACACTGAAGCTTTCTTT.

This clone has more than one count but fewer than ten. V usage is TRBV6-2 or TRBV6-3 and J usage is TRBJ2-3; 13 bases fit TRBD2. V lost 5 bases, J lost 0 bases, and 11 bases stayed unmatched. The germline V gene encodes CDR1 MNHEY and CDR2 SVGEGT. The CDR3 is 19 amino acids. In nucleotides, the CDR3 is TGTGCCAGCAGTCGCGGACTAGCGGGGGCCTCCCCTAGCACAGATACGCAGTATTTT. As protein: CASSRGLAGASPSTDTQYF.

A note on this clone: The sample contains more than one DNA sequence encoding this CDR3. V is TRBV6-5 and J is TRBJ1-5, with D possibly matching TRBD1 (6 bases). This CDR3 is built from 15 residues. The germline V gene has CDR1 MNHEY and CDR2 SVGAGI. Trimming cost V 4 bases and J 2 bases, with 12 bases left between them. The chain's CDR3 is CASSLDRGGNQPQHF. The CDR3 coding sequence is TGTGCCAGCAGTTTGGACAGAGGGGGCAATCAGCCCCAGCATTTT.

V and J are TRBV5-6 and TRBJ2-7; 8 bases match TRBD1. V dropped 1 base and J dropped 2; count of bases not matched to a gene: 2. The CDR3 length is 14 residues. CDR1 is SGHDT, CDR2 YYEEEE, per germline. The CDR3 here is CASSLTGGPYEQYF. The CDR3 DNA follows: TGTGCCAGCAGCTTGACAGGGGGGCCCTACGAGCAGTACTTC.

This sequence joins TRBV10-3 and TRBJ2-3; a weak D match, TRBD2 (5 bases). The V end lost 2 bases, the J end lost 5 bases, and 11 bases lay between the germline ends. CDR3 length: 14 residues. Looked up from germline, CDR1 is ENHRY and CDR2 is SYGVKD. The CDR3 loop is CAISEPLRGDTQYF. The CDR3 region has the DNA TGTGCCATCAGTGAGCCACTCCGGGGAGATACGCAGTATTTT.

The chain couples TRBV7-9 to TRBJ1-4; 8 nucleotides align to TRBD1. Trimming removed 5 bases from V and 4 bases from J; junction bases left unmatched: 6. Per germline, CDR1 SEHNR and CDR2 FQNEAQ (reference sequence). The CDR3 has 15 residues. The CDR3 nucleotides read TGTGCCAGCAGCGGAGACAGGGGACATAATGAAAAACTGTTTTTT. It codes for CASSGDRGHNEKLFF.

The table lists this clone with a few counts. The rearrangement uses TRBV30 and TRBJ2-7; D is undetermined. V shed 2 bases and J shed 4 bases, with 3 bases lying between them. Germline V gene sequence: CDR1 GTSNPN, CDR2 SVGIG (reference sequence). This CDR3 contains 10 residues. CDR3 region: CAWSPYEQYF. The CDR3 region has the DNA TGTGCCTGGAGTCCGTACGAGCAGTACTTC.

CDR3 region: CASSTGGKAFF. The CDR3 nucleotides read TGTGCCAGTAGTACAGGGGGGAAAGCTTTCTTT. The chain recombines TRBV19 with TRBJ1-1; 7 nucleotides align to TRBD1. CDR1 LNHDA and CDR2 SQIVND come from the germline V gene (reference sequence). V lost 4 bases to trimming and J lost 9 bases; unmatched junction nucleotides: 2. This CDR3 contains 11 residues.

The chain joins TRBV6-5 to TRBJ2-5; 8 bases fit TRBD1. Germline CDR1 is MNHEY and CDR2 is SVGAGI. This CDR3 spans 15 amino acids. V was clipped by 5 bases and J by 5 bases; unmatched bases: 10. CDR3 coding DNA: TGTGCCAGCAGTCAGGGGGCGAAGTTTCAGGAGACCCAGTACTTC. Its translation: CASSQGAKFQETQYF.

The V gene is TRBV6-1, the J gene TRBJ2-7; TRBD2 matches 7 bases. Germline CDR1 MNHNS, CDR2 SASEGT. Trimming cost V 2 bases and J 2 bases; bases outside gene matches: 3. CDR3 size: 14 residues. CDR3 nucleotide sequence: TGTGCCAGCAGTGAAACGACTAGCCCCTACGAGCAGTACTTC. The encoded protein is CASSETTSPYEQYF.

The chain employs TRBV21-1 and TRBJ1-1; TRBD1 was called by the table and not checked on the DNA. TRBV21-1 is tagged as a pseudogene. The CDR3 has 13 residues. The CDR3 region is CASPTEMNTEAFF. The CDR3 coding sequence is TGTGCCAGTCCGACAGAAATGAACACTGAAGCTTTCTTT.

CDR3 nucleotide sequence: TGTGCCAGCAGCAAAACTGTTACAGGGGGTCGAGATGGAAACACCATATATTTT. It encodes CASSKTVTGGRDGNTIYF. The chain links TRBV27 to TRBJ1-3; 8 positions agree with TRBD1. Losses at the gene ends were 6 bases for V and 3 bases for J; bases not matched to a gene: 16. Looked up from germline, CDR1 is MNHEY and CDR2 is SMNVEV (reference sequence). The length of the CDR3 is 18 residues.

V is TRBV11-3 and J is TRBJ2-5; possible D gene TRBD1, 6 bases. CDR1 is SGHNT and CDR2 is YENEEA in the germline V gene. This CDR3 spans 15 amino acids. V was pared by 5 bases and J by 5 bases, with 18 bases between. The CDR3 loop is CASSVGQGFSETQYF. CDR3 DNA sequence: TGTGCCAGCAGCGTGGGTCAGGGGTTTTCGGAGACCCAGTACTTC.

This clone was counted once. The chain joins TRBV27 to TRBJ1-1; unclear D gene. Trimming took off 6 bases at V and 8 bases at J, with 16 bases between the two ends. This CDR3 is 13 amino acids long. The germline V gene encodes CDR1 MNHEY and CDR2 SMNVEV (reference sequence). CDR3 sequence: CASRPEAGTEAFF. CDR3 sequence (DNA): TGTGCCAGCAGACCCGAAGCGGGTACCGAAGCTTTCTTT.

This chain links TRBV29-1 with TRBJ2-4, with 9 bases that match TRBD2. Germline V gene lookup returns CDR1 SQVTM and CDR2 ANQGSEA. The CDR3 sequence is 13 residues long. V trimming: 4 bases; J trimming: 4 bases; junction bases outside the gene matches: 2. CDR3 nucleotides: TGCAGCGTTGTGCGGGAGGGAAAAAACATTCAGTACTTC. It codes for CSVVREGKNIQYF.